This T cell receptor beta chain was profiled in a study of blood T cell repertoires in COVID-19. As for the study in general: Sites in the United States, Italy and Spain provided acute and convalescent COVID-19 samples. T cells, B-cell-depleted T cells, or PBMCs provided the cDNA or gDNA that served as material.

In the original workflow: Amplification with reference gene primers provided the estimates of nucleated cell counts. The table came from immunoSEQ multiplex PCR; TCRdb's copy has only in-frame clones and leaves some out. Clone size and V and J calls were adopted from that table, with D and trimming inferred from the DNA. The sample has fewer than 250,000 clones, approximately 86% seen once. Germline lookup yields CDR1 WNHNN and CDR2 SYGVQD (reference sequence). Trimming stripped 1 base from V and 2 bases from J, with 9 bases between. The CDR3 extends over 15 amino acids. This clone was found once. The sample was peripheral blood. V gene TRBV10-1 combines with J gene TRBJ2-1; no clear D gene. The source of this sequence is a woman aged 55-69 years with active or convalescent COVID-19. The CDR3 sequence: CASSEFGSPYNEQFF. CDR3 bases: TGCGCCAGCAGTGAGTTTGGCTCCCCCTACAATGAGCAGTTCTTC.